The 27 T cell receptor beta chains presented below share a single source sample, sequenced in a study of early T cells in non-severe SARS-CoV-2 infection. A single record per CDR3 protein comes from TCRdb applying MiXCR to the 5' RACE reads. The table records under 45,000 distinct CDR3 sequences, approximately 10% of them present only once. The sequencing input was whole blood. Every receptor here comes from an adult who was a healthcare worker with PCR-confirmed SARS-CoV-2 infection or an uninfected control (not recorded which).

This clonotype occurred many times. The chain combines TRBV24-1 with TRBJ2-1, with D perhaps matching TRBD1 (6 bases). CDR1 is KGHDR, CDR2 SFDVKD, per germline. The CDR3 contains 17 residues. Trimming took off 1 base at V and 2 bases at J, with 14 bases between the two ends. CDR3 region: CATSDLTRGMAYNEQFF. The CDR3, as DNA: TGTGCCACCAGTGATTTAACAAGGGGGATGGCCTACAATGAGCAGTTCTTC.

V usage is TRBV3-1 and J usage is TRBJ1-5; D perhaps matches TRBD1 (5 bases). Germline CDR1 LGHDT, CDR2 YNNKEL (reference sequence). The CDR3 has 15 residues. Deletions cut 1 base from V and 6 bases from J, with 13 bases between. The CDR3, as DNA: TGTGCCAGCAGCCAAGCCCAGGGTCTGGGTCAGCCCCAGCATTTT. It yields the protein CASSQAQGLGQPQHF.

This clonotype was detected a few times. The rearrangement joins TRBV6-2 or TRBV6-3 to TRBJ2-1, with TRBD2 matching 9 bases. The CDR3 covers 13 residues. Per germline, CDR1 MNHEY and CDR2 SVGEGT. The ends lost 7 bases at V and 7 bases at J; junction bases unmatched: 5. CDR3 nucleotides: TGTGCCAGCATTCTAGCGGGGATGAATGAGCAGTTCTTC. Amino acids: CASILAGMNEQFF.

The chain combines TRBV29-1 with TRBJ2-7; possible D gene TRBD1, 6 bases. Germline values: CDR1 SQVTM, CDR2 ANQGSEA. There are 16 residues in the CDR3. V shed 1 base and J shed 0 bases, with 16 bases lying between them. CDR3 amino acids: CSVEGGQDFSSYEQYF. CDR3 in DNA: TGCAGCGTTGAAGGGGGGCAGGATTTCAGCTCCTACGAGCAGTACTTC.

This clonotype occurred a few times. The CDR3 protein is CASSYTGPHPREAFF. The CDR3 DNA sequence: TGTGCCAGCAGTTACACGGGCCCGCACCCTCGGGAAGCTTTCTTT. This chain uses TRBV6-6 with TRBJ1-1, with D hard to call. V was trimmed by 2 bases and J by 8 bases, leaving 18 bases between them. The CDR3 has 15 amino acids. Germline CDR1 and CDR2: MNHNY and SVGAGI (reference sequence).

The sample holds many counts of this clonotype. The chain couples TRBV5-4 to TRBJ2-3, with 11 nucleotides matching TRBD2. The CDR3 contains 14 residues. Looked up from germline, CDR1 is SGHNT and CDR2 is YYREEE (reference sequence). V lost 4 bases, J lost 4 bases, and 2 bases stayed unmatched. The CDR3 reads CASSRLAGSDTQYF. CDR3 sequence (DNA): TGTGCCAGCAGCAGACTAGCGGGGTCAGATACGCAGTATTTT.

In its sample, this clonotype was seen a few times. CDR3 bases: TGCAGTGCTAGTTGGGGAAATCAGCCCCAGCATTTT. It codes for CSASWGNQPQHF. The V call is TRBV20-1, the J call TRBJ1-5; D is uncertain. Germline V gene sequence: CDR1 DFQATT, CDR2 SNEGSKA (reference sequence). CDR3 length: 12 amino acids. Trimming removed 3 bases from V and 4 bases from J, with 7 bases in between.

At least ten counts were recorded for this clonotype. The rearrangement joins TRBV18 to TRBJ1-1; D gene unclear. The V end was cut by 8 bases, the J end by 0 bases, with 13 bases between. Germline lookup yields CDR1 KGHSH and CDR2 LQKENI. CDR3 length: 14 residues. CDR3 DNA sequence: TGTGCCAGCACTAATACCGCTATGAACACTGAAGCTTTCTTT. Its translation is CASTNTAMNTEAFF.

Many counts were recorded for this clonotype. The CDR3 region has the DNA TGCAGCGTTAATGTGCAAAGCTGGGATGAAAAACTGTTTTTT. Translation: CSVNVQSWDEKLFF. V is TRBV29-1 and J is TRBJ1-4; no clear D. In germline, CDR1 is SQVTM, CDR2 ANQGSEA. Trimming took 5 bases from V and 6 from J, leaving 16 bases between them. This CDR3 is built from 14 residues.

This clonotype has a handful of counts. The rearrangement links TRBV7-9 to TRBJ2-1; the match to TRBD1 covers 9 bases. With V trimmed by 5 bases and J by 9 bases, 5 bases remained unmatched. The CDR3 totals 13 residues. Per germline, CDR1 SEHNR and CDR2 FQNEAQ (reference sequence). In DNA, the CDR3 is TGTGCCAGCAGCACAGGGGGCGAAGTTGAGCAGTTCTTC. Protein sequence: CASSTGGEVEQFF.

This clonotype was seen more than once but under ten times. V and J are TRBV7-2 and TRBJ2-4; perhaps D is TRBD1 or TRBD2 (5 bases each). CDR1 is SGHTA, CDR2 FQGNSA, per germline. V was shortened by 4 bases and J by 3 bases, with 16 bases between the two germline ends. This CDR3 region has 16 residues. The CDR3 DNA reads TGTGCCAGCAGCTCGTTCCCGAGGGGTGTCAAAAACATTCAGTACTTC. Translating gives CASSSFPRGVKNIQYF.

The chain combines TRBV20-1 with TRBJ1-2; TRBD1 agrees at 7 bases. This CDR3 has 16 amino acids. With 0 bases clipped from V and 3 bases from J, the junction kept 10 bases outside the gene matches. In germline, CDR1 is DFQATT, CDR2 SNEGSKA (reference sequence). In nucleotides, the CDR3 is TGCAGTGCTAGAGACCTCACAGGGGCCCAATACTATGGCTACACCTTC. Translation: CSARDLTGAQYYGYTF.

A few counts support this clonotype. This sequence joins TRBV6-4 and TRBJ2-2, with D tentatively TRBD2 (6 bases). Germline CDR1 reads MRHNA; CDR2 reads SNTAGT. There are 13 residues in the CDR3. V was trimmed by 11 bases and J by 2 bases, leaving 12 bases between them. CDR3 nucleotide sequence: TGTGCCGCGGGGAGGCTAAACACCGGGGAGCTGTTTTTT. Protein sequence: CAAGRLNTGELFF.

The rearrangement uses TRBV11-3 and TRBJ2-2; 8 nucleotides line up with TRBD2. CDR1 SGHNT and CDR2 YENEEA come from the germline V gene. CDR3 size: 15 residues. Trimming cost V 3 bases and J 1 base; bases outside gene matches: 1. The CDR3 DNA reads TGTGCCAGCAGCTTGGCGGGGGGGAACACCGGGGAGCTGTTTTTT. It yields the protein CASSLAGGNTGELFF.

This clonotype was detected a few times. V gene TRBV12-5 combines with J gene TRBJ1-5; 9 nucleotides match TRBD1. CDR3 size: 18 residues. Germline loops: CDR1 LGHNT, CDR2 FRNRAP. V lost 8 bases, J lost 2 bases, and 16 bases stayed unmatched. The CDR3 coding sequence is TGTGCTAGTAAAGGGGGACAGGGAGGTTTGTTGGGCAATCAGCCCCAGCATTTT. It is translated as CASKGGQGGLLGNQPQHF.

The gene calls are TRBV9 and TRBJ2-7, with TRBD2 matching over 10 bases. The CDR3 is made up of 14 amino acids. The junction had 6 bases not matched to a gene; V was cut back by 2 bases and J by 7 bases. The germline V gene encodes CDR1 SGDLS and CDR2 YYNGEE. This chain's CDR3 is CASSVLAGGMEQYF. CDR3 nucleotide sequence: TGTGCCAGCAGCGTGTTAGCGGGGGGAATGGAGCAGTACTTC.

The gene calls are TRBV5-8 and TRBJ1-3; D is undetermined. V lost 0 bases to trimming and J lost 8 bases, with 21 bases between them. Germline V lookup: CDR1 SGHTS, CDR2 YDEGEE. The CDR3 is 17 residues long. CDR3 nucleotides: TGTGCCAGCAGCTTGGCCCACGGGTACAGCAACCTGGACACCATATATTTT. Its translation: CASSLAHGYSNLDTIYF.

The gene calls are TRBV10-3 and TRBJ1-2; 7 bases line up with TRBD1. Germline V lookup: CDR1 ENHRY, CDR2 SYGVKD. The CDR3 has 13 residues. With V trimmed by 10 bases and J by 1 base, 6 bases remained unmatched. CDR3 sequence reads: CATRQGGNYGYTF. The CDR3 DNA follows: TGTGCCACCCGACAGGGCGGTAACTATGGCTACACCTTC.

This clonotype was detected many times. The CDR3 is CASSFWAGGYNEQFF. The CDR3, as DNA: TGTGCCAGCAGCTTTTGGGCAGGGGGTTACAATGAGCAGTTCTTC. The chain joins TRBV5-6 to TRBJ2-1; 7 bases agree with TRBD1. The germline gives CDR1 SGHDT, CDR2 YYEEEE. The CDR3 is made up of 15 amino acids. The V segment lost 2 bases and the J segment 4 bases; nucleotides outside the gene matches: 6.

The chain combines TRBV5-1 with TRBJ2-3; 9 nucleotides line up with TRBD1. CDR3 length: 16 residues. Germline loops: CDR1 SGHRS, CDR2 YFSETQ. V gave up 6 bases and J gave up 5 bases; unmatched junction bases: 13. CDR3 region: CASTSLTGTGRDTQYF. Written as DNA, the CDR3 is TGCGCCAGCACCTCCTTAACCGGGACAGGGAGAGATACGCAGTATTTT.

The gene calls are TRBV20-1 and TRBJ1-6, with D maybe TRBD1 (6 bases). Trimming pared 4 bases from V and 10 bases from J, leaving 17 bases between. Germline-derived CDR1 and CDR2 are DFQATT and SNEGSKA (reference sequence). The CDR3 length is 14 residues. CDR3 bases: TGCAGTGCTAAGGGGGACGGCTTAATCTCACCCCTCCACTTT. Translated: CSAKGDGLISPLHF.

This clonotype was recorded many times. This chain connects TRBV9 to TRBJ1-5; no clear D. CDR3 length: 15 amino acids. CDR1 SGDLS and CDR2 YYNGEE come from the germline V gene. The ends were cut back, 0 bases at V and 0 bases at J, with 7 bases in the middle. The CDR3 is CASSVDWDSNQPQHF. The DNA for the CDR3 is TGTGCCAGCAGCGTAGATTGGGATAGCAATCAGCCCCAGCATTTT.

For this clonotype: A much bigger clone sits one base away, suggesting this may be a read error. CDR3 amino acids: CASGFGYTDTQYF. Written as DNA, the CDR3 is TGTGCCAGCGGCTTTGGGTACACAGATACGCAGTATTTT. The gene calls are TRBV11-3 and TRBJ2-3; D unresolved. The CDR3 contains 13 residues. From germline, CDR1 is SGHNT and CDR2 YENEEA.

Concerning this clonotype itself: At one boundary the junction diverges from the germline segment, which might be a read error. The V and J genes are TRBV4-3 and TRBJ1-6, with a tentative D call TRBD1 (6 bases). Germline-derived CDR1 and CDR2 are LGHNA and YSLEER. The CDR3 is 15 residues long. The CDR3 nucleotides read TGCGTCAGCAGCCAAGATTGGGGGACAATAGCACCCCTCCACTTT. Translated: CVSSQDWGTIAPLHF.

The gene calls are TRBV25-1 and TRBJ2-7; D is uncertain. The V gene lost 5 bases and the J gene lost 4 bases, with 9 bases spanning the gap. The CDR3 is made up of 12 amino acids. CDR1 MGHDK and CDR2 SYGVNS come from the germline V gene. CDR3: CASSFNRYEQYF. In nucleotides, the CDR3 is TGTGCCAGCAGTTTTAACCGGTACGAGCAGTACTTC.

This clonotype was seen more than once but under ten times. In DNA form, the CDR3 reads TGTGCCAGCAGCGTCCGGGGCTCCTATGGCTACACCTTC. Protein: CASSVRGSYGYTF. V usage is TRBV12-3 or TRBV12-4 and J usage is TRBJ1-2; TRBD1 is a possible D gene (5 bases). The CDR3 length is 13 residues. Trimming removed 6 bases from V and 4 bases from J, with 12 bases in between.

Many counts were recorded for this clonotype. The J gene is TRBJ1-3, the V gene TRBV7-6, with 7 nucleotides matching TRBD1. The ends lost 5 bases at V and 1 base at J; junction bases unmatched: 5. This CDR3 has 15 amino acids. Germline CDR1 is SGHVS and CDR2 is FNYEAQ. In DNA, the CDR3 is TGTGCCAGCAGCCCAAGGACAGGTTCTGGAAACACCATATATTTT. It specifies CASSPRTGSGNTIYF.